This TCR beta chain derives from a study of shared clonotypes between healthy human individuals. The naive CD8 fraction comprised CD45RO-negative cells positively selected for CCR7 and excluded terminally differentiated effector memory CD45RA+ cells. Study-wide points: Sampling involved blood alone; tissue repertoires likely differ.

Per the germline V gene, CDR1 is PRHDT and CDR2 is FYEKMQ (reference sequence). Deletions cut 0 bases from V and 2 bases from J, with 11 bases between. There are 16 residues in the CDR3. Concerning this clone: The antigen is unknown.

Generated by immunoSEQ multiplex PCR, the TCRdb table keeps only in-frame clones and is missing some. This sample yields roughly 2 million clones, of which approximately 95% are seen a single time; 0.9% to 1.3% belongs to the top ten. The specimen was naive CD8+ T cells sorted from blood. This clonotype originated in a man younger than 35 in good health. The chain carries TRBV13 and TRBJ1-5, with a possible D match to TRBD1 (6 bases). Written as DNA, the CDR3 is TGTGCCAGCAGCTTAGGCTCCGGGGGCGGCAATCAGCCCCAGCATTTT. Translating it yields CASSLGSGGGNQPQHF. Filled out from reference TRBV13 and TRBJ1-5, the complete variable domain reads AAGVIQSPRHLIKEKRETATLKCYPIPRHDTVYWYQQGPGQDPQFLISFYEKMQSDKGSIPDRFSAQQFSDYHSELNMSSLELGDSALYFCASSLGSGGGNQPQHFGDGTRLSIL.